This TCR beta chain derives from a study of T cell changes during pregnancy in multiple sclerosis. The germline CDR1 and CDR2 sequences are SGHTA and FQGTGA. This CDR3 has 15 residues. V lost 3 bases and J 2 bases, leaving 13 bases between the germline ends. Some clones are missing from TCRdb's copy, which holds only in-frame ones; the method was immunoSEQ multiplex PCR. The sample consists of 85,000 to 100,000 clones, around 92% of them appearing once. The TCR comes from a female donor with multiple sclerosis, enrolled in a pregnancy study. The input for sequencing was peripheral blood, taken in the first trimester of pregnancy. The V gene is TRBV7-3, the J gene TRBJ2-5; D is perhaps TRBD2 (5 bases). The chain's CDR3 is CASSFLPGFQETQYF. The CDR3 region has the DNA TGTGCCAGCAGCTTTCTCCCGGGATTTCAAGAGACCCAGTACTTC.